The 20 T cell receptor beta chains below all came from one sample that was sequenced in a study of blood T cell repertoires in COVID-19. Generated by immunoSEQ multiplex PCR, the TCRdb table keeps only in-frame clones and is missing some. The table records 200,000 to 250,000 clones, around 82% of them present only once. The sample taken for sequencing was peripheral blood. Source of these receptors: a man in his fifties or sixties with active or convalescent COVID-19.

V usage is TRBV6-1 and J usage is TRBJ2-1; 9 positions match TRBD2. V dropped 2 bases and J dropped 4; count of bases not matched to a gene: 6. The CDR3 contains 16 residues. Germline V gene lookup returns CDR1 MNHNS and CDR2 SASEGT. The CDR3 DNA is TGTGCCAGCAGTGAAACAGGACTAGCGCTTTACAATGAGCAGTTCTTC. Its translation: CASSETGLALYNEQFF.

The rearrangement joins TRBV4-1 to TRBJ2-1, with TRBD2 matching over 11 bases. The ends lost 3 bases at V and 8 bases at J; junction bases unmatched: 6. This CDR3 contains 15 residues. CDR1 MGHRA and CDR2 YSYEKL come from the germline V gene. The CDR3 sequence: CASSHTSGRVDEQFF. CDR3 DNA: TGCGCCAGCAGCCACACTAGCGGGAGAGTCGATGAGCAGTTCTTC.

The chain couples TRBV7-9 to TRBJ2-2, with 10 bases identical to TRBD1. CDR3 size: 17 residues. V lost 4 bases to trimming and J lost 5 bases; unmatched junction nucleotides: 10. Germline V gives CDR1 SEHNR, CDR2 FQNEAQ (reference sequence). The CDR3 protein is CASSSLPGTGVTGELFF. The CDR3 coding sequence is TGTGCCAGCAGCTCACTGCCGGGGACAGGGGTTACCGGGGAGCTGTTTTTT. Full variable domain (missing parts from reference TRBV7-9 and TRBJ2-2): DTGVSQNPRHKITKRGQNVTFRCDPISEHNRLYWYRQTLGQGPEFLTYFQNEAQLEKSRLLSDRFSAERPKGSFSTLEIQRTEQGDSAMYLCASSSLPGTGVTGELFFGEGSRLTVL.

The V call is TRBV4-2, the J call TRBJ2-3; 8 nucleotides align to TRBD2. Germline V lookup: CDR1 LGHNA, CDR2 YNFKEQ. The CDR3 extends over 16 amino acids. J gave up 3 bases and V 1 base, and 6 bases lay outside the gene matches. CDR3 sequence (DNA): TGTGCCAGCAGCCAAGGTGAAGCGGGAGTAACAGATACGCAGTATTTT. Protein sequence: CASSQGEAGVTDTQYF.

The chain links TRBV5-1 to TRBJ1-4, with TRBD1 as a possible D gene (5 bases). The V and J ends lost 0 bases and 8 bases respectively, with 11 bases between them. The CDR3 has 14 residues. CDR1 and CDR2 (germline): SGHRS, YFSETQ. The CDR3 DNA is TGCGCCAGCAGCTTGGGGCAGGGTCGGGAAAAACTGTTTTTT. This codes for CASSLGQGREKLFF.

This chain uses TRBV28 with TRBJ1-2; D unclear. The CDR3 is 12 amino acids. V lost 3 bases and J lost 8, with 10 bases in between. Looked up from germline, CDR1 is MDHEN and CDR2 is SYDVKM. Here the CDR3 DNA reads TGTGCCAGCAGTTTGAGGGCGCGGGGCTACACCTTC. Amino acids: CASSLRARGYTF.

The chain is built from TRBV29-1 and TRBJ2-6; 9 positions agree with TRBD1. The CDR3 loop spans 16 amino acids. The germline gives CDR1 SQVTM, CDR2 ANQGSEA. The ends lost 7 bases at V and 4 bases at J; junction bases unmatched: 11. The CDR3, as DNA: TGCAGCGCGAGGGGGACAGGGAGATCCGGGGCCAACGTCCTGACTTTC. This gives the protein CSARGTGRSGANVLTF. Filled out from reference TRBV29-1 and TRBJ2-6, the complete variable domain reads SAVISQKPSRDICQRGTSLTIQCQVDSQVTMMFWYRQQPGQSLTLIATANQGSEATYESGFVIDKFPISRPNLTFSTLTVSNMSPEDSSIYLCSARGTGRSGANVLTFGAGSRLTVL.

The genes are TRBV10-3 and TRBJ1-1; 9 bases align to TRBD1. There are 15 residues in the CDR3. The trim removed 6 bases at V and 3 bases at J, leaving 8 bases unmatched. Germline V gives CDR1 ENHRY, CDR2 SYGVKD. CDR3 DNA: TGTGCCATCAGGACCCTGACAGGGGGAGACACTGAAGCTTTCTTT. Translating gives CAIRTLTGGDTEAFF.

This chain joins TRBV4-1 and TRBJ2-5; no reliable D call. Trimming stripped 0 bases from V and 5 bases from J, with 7 bases between. Germline CDR1 is MGHRA and CDR2 is YSYEKL. The CDR3 extends over 13 amino acids. Here the CDR3 reads CASSQEPRETQYF. CDR3 bases: TGCGCCAGCAGCCAAGAACCGAGGGAGACCCAGTACTTC.

Regarding this clone: At the DNA level, this CDR3 is encoded by other sequences in the same sample as well. J is TRBJ1-6 and V is TRBV7-9, with 7 bases matching TRBD1. Germline-derived CDR1 and CDR2 are SEHNR and FQNEAQ (reference sequence). The trim removed 2 bases at V and 8 bases at J, leaving 0 bases unmatched. CDR3 length equals 13 residues. The CDR3 here is CASSLQGDSPLHF. Written as DNA, the CDR3 is TGTGCCAGCAGCTTACAGGGGGATTCACCCCTCCACTTT.

This chain connects TRBV3-1 (or the pseudogene TRBV3-2) to TRBJ2-7, with no clear D. V lost 2 bases to trimming and J lost 7 bases, with 12 bases between them. Germline CDR1 reads LGHDT; CDR2 reads YNNKEL (reference sequence). The CDR3 consists of 13 residues. The CDR3 loop reads CASSQRIIREQYF. For the CDR3, the DNA is TGTGCCAGCAGCCAACGTATCATCAGGGAGCAGTACTTC.

The chain uses TRBV28 and TRBJ2-1, with D possibly matching TRBD1 (5 bases). CDR3 size: 16 residues. V lost 3 bases and J lost 0, with 12 bases in between. Germline values: CDR1 MDHEN, CDR2 SYDVKM. CDR3 in DNA: TGTGCCAGCAGTTTCCAGCACAGGTTCTCCTACAATGAGCAGTTCTTC. It translates to CASSFQHRFSYNEQFF.

The rearrangement uses TRBV18 and TRBJ1-2, with TRBD1 matching over 11 bases. The germline gives CDR1 KGHSH, CDR2 LQKENI. V gave up 4 bases and J gave up 4 bases; unmatched junction bases: 17. The CDR3 sequence is 19 residues long. The CDR3 nucleotides read TGTGCCAGCTCACAGATACCGGGACAGGGGGTCGGAAGAGCCTATGGCTACACCTTC. This sequence encodes CASSQIPGQGVGRAYGYTF.

The chain employs TRBV10-3 and TRBJ1-2; TRBD1 matches 7 bases. Looked up from germline, CDR1 is ENHRY and CDR2 is SYGVKD. The J segment lost 7 bases and the V segment lost 10 bases, leaving 15 bases of the junction unmatched. The length of the CDR3 is 14 residues. DNA for the CDR3: TGTGCCAGCCGTCGCCAGGGGGTTGAGATTGGCTACACCTTC. As protein: CASRRQGVEIGYTF.

Notes on this clone: Other DNA variants within this sample encode the same CDR3. The chain carries TRBV7-2 and TRBJ2-3, with D unclear. Deletions cut 4 bases from V and 0 bases from J, with 2 bases between. The germline CDR1 and CDR2 sequences are SGHTA and FQGNSA. CDR3 length: 12 amino acids. CDR3 nucleotide sequence: TGTGCCAGCAGCTCTAGCACAGATACGCAGTATTTT. Encoded protein: CASSSSTDTQYF.

This CDR3 reads CASSLWEGETQYF. The CDR3, as DNA: TGTGCCAGCAGCCTATGGGAGGGAGAGACCCAGTACTTC. This chain connects TRBV5-6 to TRBJ2-5, with 7 bases identical to TRBD2. The CDR3 covers 13 residues. Unmatched junction bases numbered 4, after V lost 4 bases and J lost 4 bases. Germline-derived CDR1 and CDR2 are SGHDT and YYEEEE. The whole variable domain, filled in from reference TRBV5-6 and TRBJ2-5, reads DAGVTQSPTHLIKTRGQQVTLRCSPKSGHDTVSWYQQALGQGPQFIFQYYEEEERQRGNFPDRFSGHQFPNYSSELNVNALLLGDSALYLCASSLWEGETQYFGPGTRLLVL.

The chain links TRBV7-2 to TRBJ1-1, with 8 bases fitting TRBD1. CDR3 length: 16 amino acids. V dropped 0 bases and J dropped 4; count of bases not matched to a gene: 7. Germline assignment: CDR1 SGHTA and CDR2 FQGNSA. The CDR3 reads CASSLALGRGPTEAFF. The CDR3 DNA is TGTGCCAGCAGCTTAGCGCTTGGCAGGGGGCCCACTGAAGCTTTCTTT. Drawing the rest from reference TRBV7-2 and TRBJ1-1, the complete variable domain is GAGVSQSPSNKVTEKGKDVELRCDPISGHTALYWYRQSLGQGLEFLIYFQGNSAPDKSGLPSDRFSAERTGGSVSTLTIQRTQQEDSAVYLCASSLALGRGPTEAFFGQGTRLTVV.

The chain uses TRBV10-2 and TRBJ2-1, with 9 bases matching TRBD2. V shed 4 bases and J 1 base; nucleotides not matched to a gene: 5. In germline, CDR1 is WSHSY, CDR2 SAAADI. The CDR3 sequence is 16 residues long. CDR3 residues: CASSGLAGRSYNEQFF. CDR3 nucleotides: TGCGCCAGCAGTGGCCTAGCGGGAAGGTCCTACAATGAGCAGTTCTTC.

The J gene is TRBJ2-2, the V gene TRBV6-2 or TRBV6-3, with 10 bases matching TRBD2. The CDR3 loop spans 17 amino acids. Germline loops: CDR1 MNHEY, CDR2 SVGEGT. Trimming at V came to 0 bases and at J to 5 bases, leaving 6 bases not matched to a gene. The DNA for the CDR3 is TGTGCCAGCAGTTACTCAGGTCTAGCGGGAGTTACCGGGGAGCTGTTTTTT. Protein product: CASSYSGLAGVTGELFF.

This clone occurred once. The chain combines TRBV5-1 with TRBJ2-5; 7 bases match TRBD2. Germline V gene lookup returns CDR1 SGHRS and CDR2 YFSETQ. Trimming removed 4 bases from V and 5 bases from J; junction bases left unmatched: 8. This CDR3 is built from 14 residues. The CDR3 DNA follows: TGCGCCAGCAGCCCTGCGGGGGTAAAGGAGACCCAGTACTTC. Translated, it gives CASSPAGVKETQYF.